By frequency in the sample, the clone carrying this T cell receptor beta chain is medium-sized. This sample stems from a study of CD8+ T cells in alopecia areata. The V gene's germline CDR1 is LGHNA and CDR2 YSLEER. CDR3 length: 16 residues. The V and J ends lost 0 bases and 2 bases respectively, with 8 bases between them. Extracted RNA was reverse transcribed into cDNA, the sequencing template. Libraries were prepared by immunoSEQ multiplex PCR; TCRdb keeps only in-frame clonotypes and omits some of them. This table has about 130,000 clones, roughly 61% appearing once. Sequencing used CD4+ T cells sorted from blood, obtained at week 0. This clonotype was obtained from a human donor with alopecia areata. The rearrangement uses TRBV4-3 and TRBJ2-6; D unresolved. CDR3 residues: CASSQDPSAGANVLTF. The CDR3 DNA sequence: TGCGCCAGCAGCCAAGATCCGTCCGCTGGGGCCAACGTCCTGACTTTC.